A selection of T cell receptor beta chains follows, all from one sample in a study of T cells in Graves' hyperthyroidism and ophthalmopathy. Using its own MiXCR run on the multiplex PCR reads, TCRdb lists one record per CDR3 protein. This table holds 600,000 to 850,000 distinct CDR3 sequences, around a sixth found once. The sequenced sample was blood. All receptors come from a woman aged 45 to 65 with Graves' hyperthyroidism that later progressed to Graves' ophthalmopathy. Both conserved end residues are part of each CDR3.

V: TRBV29-1
J: TRBJ2-1
CDR3: CSVVKSGRDRGYNEQFF

V: TRBV12-3/TRBV12-4
J: TRBJ2-5
CDR3: CASNPPSQETQYF

V: TRBV20-1
J: TRBJ1-1
CDR3: CSARAIEGVTLEAFF

V: TRBV12-5
J: TRBJ2-1
CDR3: CASGLVPPNNEQFF

V: TRBV3-1
J: TRBJ1-4
CDR3: CASGMPGQGEKLFF

V: TRBV12-3/TRBV12-4
J: TRBJ2-5
CDR3: CASSFKQGTFQETQYF

V: TRBV28
J: TRBJ2-3
CDR3: CASSSGGLAGVTDTQYF

V: TRBV20-1
J: TRBJ2-5
CDR3: CSARRRKNWEETQYF

V: TRBV30
J: TRBJ1-6
CDR3: CAWSGLTESPLHF

V: TRBV19
J: TRBJ2-5
CDR3: CASSTPGRGTETQYF

V: TRBV2
J: TRBJ1-1
CDR3: CASRLGTQGTEAFF

V: TRBV11-1
J: TRBJ2-7
CDR3: CASSLGAGGATHEQYF

V: TRBV19
J: TRBJ2-1
CDR3: CASSIGGHIDEQFF

V: TRBV18
J: TRBJ2-7
CDR3: CASSPRQGSTVYEQYF

V: TRBV7-9
J: TRBJ2-2
CDR3: CASSLSTSKGRRELFF

V: TRBV27
J: TRBJ2-2
CDR3: CASKDRVVSLDTGELFF

V: TRBV7-9
J: TRBJ1-4
CDR3: CASSKQGARTNEKLFF

V: TRBV5-1
J: TRBJ2-2
CDR3: CASDTTAGTGTGELFF

V: TRBV18
J: TRBJ1-6
CDR3: CASSPRDRGPYNSPLHF

V: TRBV6-2/TRBV6-3
J: TRBJ1-2
CDR3: CASSLRRGPGYTF

V: TRBV6-1
J: TRBJ2-7
CDR3: CASSSRGGGRGHEQYF

V: TRBV3-1
J: TRBJ2-1
CDR3: CASSQSHNSNEQFF

V: TRBV9
J: TRBJ1-2
CDR3: CASSVEPTGSYGYTF

V: TRBV19
J: TRBJ2-7
CDR3: CASSPQQTSYEQYF

V: TRBV7-2
J: TRBJ1-2
CDR3: CASSFPGMAYGYTF

V: TRBV7-2
J: TRBJ2-7
CDR3: CASSLASSATYEQYF

V: TRBV20-1
J: TRBJ2-7
CDR3: CSAKRDRSSYEQYF

V: TRBV11-2
J: TRBJ2-1
CDR3: CASSLDEAGVYNEQFF

V: TRBV7-9
J: TRBJ1-5
CDR3: CASSFGFGGDSNQPQHF

V: TRBV12-3/TRBV12-4
J: TRBJ1-5
CDR3: CASSLLGIQPQHF

V: TRBV7-8
J: TRBJ1-4
CDR3: CASSLDRNEKLFF

V: TRBV7-2
J: TRBJ2-4
CDR3: CASSSRSGGAGNIQYF

V: TRBV27
J: TRBJ1-5
CDR3: CASSLSSAGSNQPQHF

V: TRBV20-1
J: TRBJ1-5
CDR3: CSASTGGASNQPQHF

V: TRBV11-3
J: TRBJ2-5
CDR3: CASSSAGGQETQYF

V: TRBV5-1
J: TRBJ2-2
CDR3: CASSRAGIGELFF

V: TRBV7-9
J: TRBJ2-7
CDR3: CASSLMNGGGPTVQYF

V: TRBV7-8
J: TRBJ1-1
CDR3: CASSLGLSNTEAFF

V: TRBV6-6
J: TRBJ2-2
CDR3: CASSYSKPRANTGELFF

V: TRBV19
J: TRBJ1-1
CDR3: CASSSGRINTEAFF

V: TRBV12-3/TRBV12-4
J: TRBJ1-5
CDR3: CASSLETGGYQPQHF

V: TRBV30
J: TRBJ1-1
CDR3: CAWSRRGSGTEAFF

V: TRBV5-1
J: TRBJ1-4
CDR3: CASSIEARNEKLFF

V: TRBV10-1
J: TRBJ2-1
CDR3: CASSESGDRIHEQFF

V: TRBV6-1
J: TRBJ1-1
CDR3: CASSEHRGGTEAFF

V: TRBV5-5
J: TRBJ2-1
CDR3: CASIFVGGGSYNEQFF

V: TRBV6-1
J: TRBJ1-5
CDR3: CASSPRLAETYQPQHF

V: TRBV24-1
J: TRBJ2-2
CDR3: CATRGGGAGELFF

V: TRBV19
J: TRBJ1-5
CDR3: CASSIDGDESDQPQHF

V: TRBV3-1
J: TRBJ1-6
CDR3: CAASIRDSPLHF

V: TRBV9
J: TRBJ2-2
CDR3: CASSVGHNGELFF

V: TRBV5-1
J: TRBJ2-1
CDR3: CASSLVQGTYNEQFF

V: TRBV5-1
J: TRBJ1-4
CDR3: CASRTGGLEEKLFF

V: TRBV18
J: TRBJ2-1
CDR3: CASSPNTGTDYNEQFF

V: TRBV11-2
J: TRBJ1-3
CDR3: CASSFTGGSGNTIYF

V: TRBV24-1
J: TRBJ2-1
CDR3: CATSDLPPAGDEQFF

V: TRBV6-1
J: TRBJ1-5
CDR3: CASSDNQPQHF

V: TRBV5-8
J: TRBJ1-4
CDR3: CASSLSGQGDEKLFF

V: TRBV30
J: TRBJ2-7
CDR3: CAWSVPDRGSYEQYF

V: TRBV20-1
J: TRBJ1-3
CDR3: CSARGRGTMVGNTIYF